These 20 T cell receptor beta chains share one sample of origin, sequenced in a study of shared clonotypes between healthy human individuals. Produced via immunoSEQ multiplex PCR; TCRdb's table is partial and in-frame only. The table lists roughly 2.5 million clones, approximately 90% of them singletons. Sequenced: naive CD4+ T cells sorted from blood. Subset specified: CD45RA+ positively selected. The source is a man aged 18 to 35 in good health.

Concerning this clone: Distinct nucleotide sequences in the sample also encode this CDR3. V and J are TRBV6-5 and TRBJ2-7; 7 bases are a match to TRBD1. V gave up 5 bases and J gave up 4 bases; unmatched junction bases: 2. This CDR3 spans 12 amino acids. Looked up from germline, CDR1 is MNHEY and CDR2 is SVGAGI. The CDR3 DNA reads TGTGCCAGCAGTCGGGACAGTTACGAGCAGTACTTC. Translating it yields CASSRDSYEQYF.

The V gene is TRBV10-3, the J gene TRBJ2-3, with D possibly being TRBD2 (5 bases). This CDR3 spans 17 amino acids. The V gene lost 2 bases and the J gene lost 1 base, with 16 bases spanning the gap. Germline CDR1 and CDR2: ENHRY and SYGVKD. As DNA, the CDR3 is TGTGCCATCAGTGAGAGCAGTGGAGGAGTTGGCACAGATACGCAGTATTTT. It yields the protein CAISESSGGVGTDTQYF.

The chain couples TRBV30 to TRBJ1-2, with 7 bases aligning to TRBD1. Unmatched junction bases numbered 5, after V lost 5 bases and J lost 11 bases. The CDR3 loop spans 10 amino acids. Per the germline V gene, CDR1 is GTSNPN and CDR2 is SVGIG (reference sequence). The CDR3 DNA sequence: TGTGCCTGGGGACAGACAGGGTACACCTTC. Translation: CAWGQTGYTF.

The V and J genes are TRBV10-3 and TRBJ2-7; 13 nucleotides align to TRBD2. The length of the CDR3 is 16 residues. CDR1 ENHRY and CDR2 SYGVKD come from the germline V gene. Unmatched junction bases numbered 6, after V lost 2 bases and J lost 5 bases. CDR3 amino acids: CAISERRTSGGNEQYF. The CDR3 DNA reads TGTGCCATCAGTGAGCGCCGGACTAGCGGGGGTAACGAGCAGTACTTC.

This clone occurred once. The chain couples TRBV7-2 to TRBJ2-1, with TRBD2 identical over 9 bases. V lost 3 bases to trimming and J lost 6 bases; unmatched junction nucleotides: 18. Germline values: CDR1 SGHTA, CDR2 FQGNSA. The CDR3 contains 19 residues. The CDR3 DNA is TGTGCCAGCAGCTTGTCTGCGGGAGGGCCCGGGAGATTTGGCAATGAGCAGTTCTTC. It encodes CASSLSAGGPGRFGNEQFF.

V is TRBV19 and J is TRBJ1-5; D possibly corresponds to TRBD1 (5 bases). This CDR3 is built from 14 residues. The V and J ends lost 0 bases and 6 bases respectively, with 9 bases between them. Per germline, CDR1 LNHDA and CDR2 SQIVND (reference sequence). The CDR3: CASSIDGGPQPQHF. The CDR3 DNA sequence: TGTGCCAGTAGTATAGATGGGGGACCTCAGCCCCAGCATTTT.

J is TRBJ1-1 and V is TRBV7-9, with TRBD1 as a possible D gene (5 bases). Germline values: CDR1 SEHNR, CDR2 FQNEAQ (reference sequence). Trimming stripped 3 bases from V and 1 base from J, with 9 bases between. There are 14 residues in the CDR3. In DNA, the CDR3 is TGTGCCAGCAGCTTTGAGGGGCAGAACACTGAAGCTTTCTTT. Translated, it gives CASSFEGQNTEAFF.

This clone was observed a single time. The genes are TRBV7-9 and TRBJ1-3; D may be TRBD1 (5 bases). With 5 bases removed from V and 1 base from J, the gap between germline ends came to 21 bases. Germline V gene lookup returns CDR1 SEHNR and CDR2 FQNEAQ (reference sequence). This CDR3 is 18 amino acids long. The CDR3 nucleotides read TGTGCCAGCAGCCCTAGGCGGGGCAGTATATTTTCTGGAAACACCATATATTTT. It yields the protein CASSPRRGSIFSGNTIYF.

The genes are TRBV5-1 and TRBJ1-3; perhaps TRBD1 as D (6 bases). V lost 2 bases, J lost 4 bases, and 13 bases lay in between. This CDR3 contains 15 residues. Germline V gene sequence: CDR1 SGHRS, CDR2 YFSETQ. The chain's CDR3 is CASSFGGQRGNTIYF. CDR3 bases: TGCGCCAGCAGCTTCGGGGGGCAAAGGGGAAACACCATATATTTT.

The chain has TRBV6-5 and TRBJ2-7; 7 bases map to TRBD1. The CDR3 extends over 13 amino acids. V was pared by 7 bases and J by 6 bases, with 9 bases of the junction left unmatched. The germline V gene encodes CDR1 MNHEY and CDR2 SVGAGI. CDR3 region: CASTRDRDSEQYF. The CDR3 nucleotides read TGTGCCAGCACACGGGACAGAGATTCCGAGCAGTACTTC.

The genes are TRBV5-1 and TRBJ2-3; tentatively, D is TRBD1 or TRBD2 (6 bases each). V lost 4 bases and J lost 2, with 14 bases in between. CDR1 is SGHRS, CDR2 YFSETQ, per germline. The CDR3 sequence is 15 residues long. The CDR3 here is CASSPGARTTDTQYF. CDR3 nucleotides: TGCGCCAGCAGCCCGGGGGCTCGGACCACAGATACGCAGTATTTT.

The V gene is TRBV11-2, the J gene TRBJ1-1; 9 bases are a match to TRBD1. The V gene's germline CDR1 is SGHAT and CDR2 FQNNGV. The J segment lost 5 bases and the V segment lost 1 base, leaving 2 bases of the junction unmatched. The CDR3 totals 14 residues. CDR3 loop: CASSLAGTGTEAFF. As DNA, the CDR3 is TGTGCCAGCAGCTTAGCCGGGACAGGGACTGAAGCTTTCTTT.

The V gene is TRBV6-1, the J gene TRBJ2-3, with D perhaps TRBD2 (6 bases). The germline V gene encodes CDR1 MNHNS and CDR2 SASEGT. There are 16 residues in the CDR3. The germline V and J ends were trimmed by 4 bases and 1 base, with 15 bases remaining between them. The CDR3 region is CASSGRLVSGTDTQYF. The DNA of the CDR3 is TGTGCCAGCAGTGGCCGACTAGTATCGGGCACAGATACGCAGTATTTT.

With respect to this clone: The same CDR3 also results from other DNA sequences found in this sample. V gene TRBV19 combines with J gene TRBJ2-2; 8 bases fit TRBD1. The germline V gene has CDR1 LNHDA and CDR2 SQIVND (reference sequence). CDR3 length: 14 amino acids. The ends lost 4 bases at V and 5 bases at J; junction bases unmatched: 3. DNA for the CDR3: TGTGCCAGTAGTACGACAGGGGCAACCGGGGAGCTGTTTTTT. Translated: CASSTTGATGELFF.

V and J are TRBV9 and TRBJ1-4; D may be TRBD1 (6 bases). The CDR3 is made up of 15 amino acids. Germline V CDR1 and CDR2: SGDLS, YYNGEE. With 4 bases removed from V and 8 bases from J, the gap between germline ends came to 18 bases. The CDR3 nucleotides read TGTGCCAGCAGCCCTAGTGGAGGGGGAGGCGAAAAACTGTTTTTT. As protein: CASSPSGGGGEKLFF.

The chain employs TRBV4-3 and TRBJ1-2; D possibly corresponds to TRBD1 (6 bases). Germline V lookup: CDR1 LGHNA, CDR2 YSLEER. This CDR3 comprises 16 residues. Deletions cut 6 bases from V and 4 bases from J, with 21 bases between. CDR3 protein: CASSHDGTGTSYGYTF. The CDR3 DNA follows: TGCGCCAGCAGTCATGACGGTACAGGGACTAGCTATGGCTACACCTTC.

The CDR3 sequence: CASSTRGGNGYTF. The CDR3, as DNA: TGTGCCAGCAGTACCAGGGGAGGGAATGGCTACACCTTC. J is TRBJ1-2 and V is TRBV2; maybe TRBD1 (6 bases). Deletions cut 5 bases from V and 6 bases from J, with 13 bases between. The CDR3 loop spans 13 amino acids. The germline V gene has CDR1 SNHLY and CDR2 FYNNEI.

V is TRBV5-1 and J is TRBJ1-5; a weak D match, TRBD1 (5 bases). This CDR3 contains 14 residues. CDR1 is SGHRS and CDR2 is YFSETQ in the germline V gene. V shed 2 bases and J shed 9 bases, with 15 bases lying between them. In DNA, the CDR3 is TGCGCCAGCAGCTTAAATGGGGGACTAAGGCCCCAGCATTTT. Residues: CASSLNGGLRPQHF.

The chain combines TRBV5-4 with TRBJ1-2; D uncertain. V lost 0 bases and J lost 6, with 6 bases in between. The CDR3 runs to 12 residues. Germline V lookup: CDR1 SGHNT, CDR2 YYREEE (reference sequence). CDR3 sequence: CASSLVENGYTF. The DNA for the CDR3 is TGTGCCAGCAGCTTGGTAGAGAATGGCTACACCTTC.

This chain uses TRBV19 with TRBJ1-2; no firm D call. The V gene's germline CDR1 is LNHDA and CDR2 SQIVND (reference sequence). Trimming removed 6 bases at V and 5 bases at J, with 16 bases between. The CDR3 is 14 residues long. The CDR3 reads CASRSRGLSYGYTF. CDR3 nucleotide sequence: TGTGCCAGTAGGTCACGGGGTCTATCTTATGGCTACACCTTC.